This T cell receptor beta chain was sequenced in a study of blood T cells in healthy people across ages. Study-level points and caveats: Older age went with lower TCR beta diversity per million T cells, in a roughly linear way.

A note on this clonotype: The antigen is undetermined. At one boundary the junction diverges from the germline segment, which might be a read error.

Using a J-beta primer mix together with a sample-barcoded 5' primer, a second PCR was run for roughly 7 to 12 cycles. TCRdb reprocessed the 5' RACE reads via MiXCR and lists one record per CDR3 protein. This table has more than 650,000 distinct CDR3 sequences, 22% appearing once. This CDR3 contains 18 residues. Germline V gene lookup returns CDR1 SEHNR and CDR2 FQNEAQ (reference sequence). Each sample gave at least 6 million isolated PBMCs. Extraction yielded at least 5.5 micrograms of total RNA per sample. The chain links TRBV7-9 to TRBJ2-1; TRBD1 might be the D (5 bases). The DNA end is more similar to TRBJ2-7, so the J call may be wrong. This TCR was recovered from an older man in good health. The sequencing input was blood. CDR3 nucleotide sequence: TGTGCCAGCAGCCTTACCCTAACTGTCGACAGTCCCCAGTACGAACAGTACTTC. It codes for CASSLTLTVDSPQYEQYF.